The present T cell receptor beta chain was sequenced within a study of shared clonotypes between healthy human individuals. The V segment lost 3 bases and the J segment 6 bases; nucleotides outside the gene matches: 5. The CDR3 is 15 residues long. Germline V lookup: CDR1 SGDLS, CDR2 YYNGEE. The table came from immunoSEQ multiplex PCR; TCRdb's copy has only in-frame clones and leaves some out. Here the sample spans approximately 1.9 million clones, 85% to 95% being singletons. Only CD45RO-negative cells positively selected for CCR7 counted as naive CD8 cells, so terminally differentiated effector memory CD45RA+ cells were excluded.

The sequence was collected from a man younger than 30 in good health. Some clones in this sample may be carry-over from other donors' samples. The sequencing sample was made of naive CD8+ T cells from PBMCs. This chain links TRBV9 with TRBJ2-1; 11 bases align to TRBD2. The CDR3 DNA reads as TGTGCCAGCAGCGCAACTAGCGGGAGTCTCAATGAGCAGTTCTTC. It yields the protein CASSATSGSLNEQFF.